What follows are 27 T cell receptor beta chains derived from one specimen sequenced in a study of blood T cells in healthy people across ages. A second PCR, run for about 7 to 11 cycles, used a sample-barcoded 5' primer plus a J-beta primer mix. TCRdb analysed the 5' RACE reads with MiXCR anew, one entry per CDR3 protein. The data hold some 700,000 distinct CDR3 sequences, with about 24% observed a single time. Sequencing used blood. The receptors stem from a man aged 65 to 85 in good health.

The CDR3 region has the DNA TGCAGCGTTCAACGGACAGGTGGCCAAGAGACCCAGTACTTC. This codes for CSVQRTGGQETQYF. This rearrangement joins TRBV29-1 to TRBJ2-5, with TRBD1 matching 7 bases. The trim removed 5 bases at V and 1 base at J, leaving 7 bases unmatched. CDR1 SQVTM and CDR2 ANQGSEA come from the germline V gene. The CDR3 totals 14 residues.

About this clonotype: This could be a read error, since a much larger clone is one nucleotide away. The CDR3 carries no conserved terminal phenylalanine or tryptophan, so it likely arises from a read error. The chain is built from TRBV7-3 and TRBJ2-3, with 7 bases aligning to TRBD2. The CDR3 sequence is 15 residues long. The V segment lost 4 bases and the J segment 2 bases; nucleotides outside the gene matches: 6. Germline values: CDR1 SGHTA, CDR2 FQGTGA. CDR3 region: CASSYQGLTTDTQYV. CDR3 DNA: TGTGCCAGCAGCTATCAGGGACTAACCACAGATACGCAGTATGTT.

This clonotype has only a few counts. The J gene is TRBJ2-3, the V gene TRBV9, with 9 bases identical to TRBD2. Trimming removed 5 bases from V and 3 bases from J; junction bases left unmatched: 4. The CDR3 totals 14 residues. CDR1 SGDLS and CDR2 YYNGEE come from the germline V gene. CDR3 region: CASSWTSVTDTQYF. The CDR3 DNA reads as TGTGCCAGCAGTTGGACTAGCGTAACAGATACGCAGTATTTT.

The V gene is TRBV6-2 or TRBV6-3, the J gene TRBJ2-7; D gene unclear. The J call is doubtful: the DNA matches TRBJ2-1 better. The CDR3 loop spans 13 amino acids. Looked up from germline, CDR1 is MNHEY and CDR2 is SVGEGT. DNA of the CDR3: TGTGCCAGCAGTCACACAAGGTCGCATGAGCAGTTCTTC. As protein: CASSHTRSHEQFF.

This chain links TRBV18 with TRBJ2-3; D is perhaps TRBD2 (6 bases). Trimming took 2 bases from V and 9 from J, leaving 12 bases between them. Germline loops: CDR1 KGHSH, CDR2 LQKENI. The CDR3 loop spans 13 amino acids. The CDR3 sequence is CASSPTPGETQYF. The CDR3 DNA reads as TGTGCCAGCTCACCAACCCCGGGGGAGACGCAGTATTTT.

A few counts support this clonotype. J is TRBJ1-1 and V is TRBV29-1; D is unresolved. Trimming took 3 bases from V and 5 from J, leaving 4 bases between them. Germline V lookup: CDR1 SQVTM, CDR2 ANQGSEA. This CDR3 has 10 residues. CDR3 sequence reads: CSVEVTEAFF. The CDR3 DNA sequence: TGCAGCGTTGAGGTAACTGAAGCTTTCTTT.

This sequence joins TRBV10-3 and TRBJ2-5; 12 nucleotides match TRBD2. The CDR3 length is 15 residues. The ends lost 2 bases at V and 3 bases at J; junction bases unmatched: 1. The germline CDR1 and CDR2 sequences are ENHRY and SYGVKD. As DNA, the CDR3 is TGTGCCATCAGTGAGGGACTAGCGGGGAAAGAGACCCAGTACTTC. It codes for CAISEGLAGKETQYF.

This clonotype was seen more than once but under ten times. The gene calls are TRBV11-3 and TRBJ2-1; possibly TRBD1 for D (6 bases). Trimming removed 2 bases from V and 7 bases from J, with 18 bases in between. Germline V CDR1 and CDR2: SGHNT, YENEEA. The CDR3 length is 16 residues. This chain's CDR3 is CASSLMVARRGNEQFF. DNA of the CDR3: TGTGCCAGCAGCTTAATGGTGGCTAGAAGGGGGAATGAGCAGTTCTTC.

In its sample, this clonotype was seen many times. J is TRBJ2-1 and V is TRBV12-3 or TRBV12-4; 10 bases map to TRBD2. The CDR3 spans 16 residues. J was trimmed by 4 bases and V by 6 bases; bases with no gene match: 9. Here the CDR3 reads CASSSLTSGAYNEQFF. In nucleotides, the CDR3 is TGTGCCAGCAGCTCCCTCACTAGCGGGGCATACAATGAGCAGTTCTTC.

The rearrangement uses TRBV7-9 and TRBJ2-5; no clear D. Trimming took off 7 bases at V and 3 bases at J, with 6 bases between the two ends. The CDR3 has 11 amino acids. Per germline, CDR1 SEHNR and CDR2 FQNEAQ (reference sequence). CDR3 loop: CASTGEETQYF. The CDR3 region has the DNA TGTGCCAGCACTGGTGAAGAGACCCAGTACTTC.

Only a few counts were recorded for this clonotype. V usage is TRBV6-2 or TRBV6-3 and J usage is TRBJ2-1; D gene uncertain. The CDR3 length is 15 residues. The germline V gene has CDR1 MNHEY and CDR2 SVGEGT. The V end lost 3 bases, the J end lost 1 base, and 10 bases lay between the germline ends. CDR3 sequence reads: CASSYTGTSYNEQFF. For the CDR3, the DNA is TGTGCCAGCAGTTATACGGGTACATCCTACAATGAGCAGTTCTTC.

Comment on this clonotype: The junction does not match germline at one end; this may be a read error. The V gene is TRBV12-3 or TRBV12-4, the J gene TRBJ2-1; D possibly corresponds to TRBD1 (5 bases). The CDR3 consists of 14 residues. In DNA, the CDR3 is TGTGCCAGCAGACAGGCCAGCTCCTATAATGAGCAGTTCTTC. Its translation is CASRQASSYNEQFF.

Turning to this clonotype: In this CDR3 the conserved last residue, phenylalanine or tryptophan, is missing, so a read error is likely. This chain connects TRBV12-3 or TRBV12-4 to TRBJ2-3, with 8 bases fitting TRBD1. V shed 5 bases and J 4 bases; nucleotides not matched to a gene: 8. The CDR3 is 15 residues long. The CDR3 coding sequence is TGTGCCAGCAGTGCGGACAGGGCGCGGTCAGATACGCAGTATTCT. Its translation is CASSADRARSDTQYS.

This clonotype has just a few counts. Germline is not matched at one junction end, which may reflect a read error. The chain employs TRBV7-2 and TRBJ1-5; D not certain. The germline gives CDR1 SGHTA, CDR2 FQGNSA. The CDR3 consists of 14 residues. CDR3 coding DNA: TGTGCCAGCAGCCCTGGGCCGCTGAATCAGCCCCGGCATTTT. Its translation is CASSPGPLNQPRHF. Combining the CDR3 with reference TRBV7-2 and TRBJ1-5 gives the whole variable domain GAGVSQSPSNKVTEKGKDVELRCDPISGHTALYWYRQSLGQGLEFLIYFQGNSAPDKSGLPSDRFSAERTGGSVSTLTIQRTQQEDSAVYLCASSPGPLNQPRHFGDGTRLSIL.

For this clonotype: Germline and junction disagree at one end, which may indicate a read error. The CDR3 DNA sequence: TGCAGCGTCGAAGAGGGACGTCCTAACTATGACTACACCTTC. Translating it yields CSVEEGRPNYDYTF. The chain joins TRBV29-1 to TRBJ1-2, with a weak D call TRBD1 (5 bases). Germline V CDR1 and CDR2: SQVTM, ANQGSEA. The CDR3 extends over 14 amino acids.

The chain employs TRBV29-1 and TRBJ2-5; 7 nucleotides line up with TRBD2. The CDR3 runs 13 residues. Germline V lookup: CDR1 SQVTM, CDR2 ANQGSEA. J lost 2 bases, V lost 7 bases, and 7 bases had no gene match. The CDR3 nucleotides read TGCAGCGCTTACCGGGACTATCAAGAGACCCAGTACTTC. Encoded protein: CSAYRDYQETQYF.

This clonotype was picked up a small number of times. V gene TRBV7-8 combines with J gene TRBJ2-2, with 9 bases that match TRBD2. The CDR3 has 15 residues. The germline CDR1 and CDR2 sequences are SGHVS and FQNEAQ. With V trimmed by 3 bases and J by 6 bases, 5 bases remained unmatched. CDR3 coding DNA: TGTGCCAGCAGCTTGATCAGCGGGAGGTCCGGGGAGCTGTTTTTT. This sequence encodes CASSLISGRSGELFF.

J is TRBJ1-4 and V is TRBV19; the match to TRBD1 covers 7 bases. Looked up from germline, CDR1 is LNHDA and CDR2 is SQIVND (reference sequence). The CDR3 runs 14 residues. After removal of 6 bases from V and 8 bases from J, the junction contained 9 bases not matched to a gene. The CDR3 here is CASRSTGTVEKLFF. In DNA, the CDR3 is TGTGCCAGTAGAAGTACCGGGACAGTCGAAAAACTGTTTTTT. Filled out from reference TRBV19 and TRBJ1-4, the complete variable domain reads DGGITQSPKYLFRKEGQNVTLSCEQNLNHDAMYWYRQDPGQGLRLIYYSQIVNDFQKGDIAEGYSVSREKKESFPLTVTSAQKNPTAFYLCASRSTGTVEKLFFGSGTQLSVL.

The genes are TRBV28 and TRBJ2-7; no clear D. With the DNA end fitting TRBJ2-1 better, the J assignment may be wrong. This CDR3 has 15 residues. Looked up from germline, CDR1 is MDHEN and CDR2 is SYDVKM. The CDR3, as DNA: TGTGCCAGCAGTTTTCTCCGGATTAGCATTAGTGTGCAGTTCTTC. Amino acid sequence: CASSFLRISISVQFF.

The chain recombines TRBV28 with TRBJ1-2, with a weak D call TRBD1 (5 bases). V gave up 8 bases and J gave up 5 bases, with 12 bases separating them. Germline V gene data show CDR1 as MDHEN and CDR2 as SYDVKM. CDR3 length: 12 amino acids. The CDR3, as DNA: TGTGCCAGCGGGCAGGGAAGATATGGCTACACCTTC. This sequence encodes CASGQGRYGYTF.

The V and J genes are TRBV2 and TRBJ2-2; 7 bases are shared with TRBD2. The V gene end was trimmed by 7 bases and the J gene end by 4 bases; junction bases not matched to a gene: 12. Germline V lookup: CDR1 SNHLY, CDR2 FYNNEI. The CDR3 runs to 16 residues. DNA for the CDR3: TGTGCCAGCAAGTTTTCTCGACTAGCTTCCACCGGGGAGCTGTTTTTT. Translating it yields CASKFSRLASTGELFF. The full variable domain, in which reference TRBV2 and TRBJ2-2 provide the parts outside the CDR3, is EPEVTQTPSHQVTQMGQEVILRCVPISNHLYFYWYRQILGQKVEFLVSFYNNEISEKSEIFDDQFSVERPDGSNFTLKIRSTKLEDSAMYFCASKFSRLASTGELFFGEGSRLTVL.

As concerns this clonotype: Germline is not matched at one junction end, which may reflect a read error. The V and J genes are TRBV12-3 or TRBV12-4 and TRBJ1-2; tentative D call: TRBD1 (5 bases). The CDR3 consists of 14 residues. CDR3 bases: TGTGCCGGCAGTTTATGGGGGGGAGACTATGGCTACACCTTC. Protein: CAGSLWGGDYGYTF.

The chain has TRBV25-1 and TRBJ1-4; D gene uncertain. The V gene's germline CDR1 is MGHDK and CDR2 SYGVNS. CDR3 size: 16 residues. Deletions cut 6 bases from V and 0 bases from J, with 14 bases between. CDR3 DNA: TGTGCCAGCAGCGAGGGATGGACTGCAACTAATGAAAAACTGTTTTTT. Protein sequence: CASSEGWTATNEKLFF.

The chain couples TRBV30 to TRBJ2-3; the D gene is possibly TRBD1 (5 bases). The CDR3 sequence is 12 residues long. V was clipped by 0 bases and J by 4 bases, with 5 bases between them. Germline values: CDR1 GTSNPN, CDR2 SVGIG (reference sequence). CDR3 in amino acids: CAWSVQADTQYF. DNA for the CDR3: TGTGCCTGGAGTGTACAGGCAGATACGCAGTATTTT. Supplemented by reference TRBV30 and TRBJ2-3, the full variable domain reads SQTIHQWPATLVQPVGSPLSLECTVEGTSNPNLYWYRQAAGRGLQLLFYSVGIGQISSEVPQNLSASRPQDRQFILSSKKLLLSDSGFYLCAWSVQADTQYFGPGTRLTVL.

The chain couples TRBV9 to TRBJ2-7, with 8 bases identical to TRBD1. The end of the DNA fits TRBJ2-5 better, so the J call may be wrong. The CDR3 length is 14 residues. Germline CDR1 reads SGDLS; CDR2 reads YYNGEE. CDR3 nucleotide sequence: TGTGCCAGCAGCGGGGGACAGGCGGGCGAGACCCAGTACTTC. It codes for CASSGGQAGETQYF.

The J gene is TRBJ2-5, the V gene TRBV5-5; tentatively, D is TRBD2 (5 bases). The germline V gene has CDR1 SGHKS and CDR2 YYEKEE (reference sequence). V was trimmed by 3 bases and J by 5 bases, leaving 11 bases between them. The CDR3 is made up of 13 amino acids. CDR3 sequence reads: CASSWESAETQYF. CDR3 DNA: TGTGCCAGCAGCTGGGAGTCCGCGGAGACCCAGTACTTC.

This clonotype came up a few times. V is TRBV12-3 or TRBV12-4 and J is TRBJ1-5, with 7 positions matching TRBD1. This CDR3 is 14 amino acids long. The ends lost 6 bases at V and 3 bases at J; junction bases unmatched: 5. The CDR3 region is CASRWTGVNQPQHF. In nucleotides, the CDR3 is TGTGCCAGCAGGTGGACAGGCGTCAATCAGCCCCAGCATTTT.